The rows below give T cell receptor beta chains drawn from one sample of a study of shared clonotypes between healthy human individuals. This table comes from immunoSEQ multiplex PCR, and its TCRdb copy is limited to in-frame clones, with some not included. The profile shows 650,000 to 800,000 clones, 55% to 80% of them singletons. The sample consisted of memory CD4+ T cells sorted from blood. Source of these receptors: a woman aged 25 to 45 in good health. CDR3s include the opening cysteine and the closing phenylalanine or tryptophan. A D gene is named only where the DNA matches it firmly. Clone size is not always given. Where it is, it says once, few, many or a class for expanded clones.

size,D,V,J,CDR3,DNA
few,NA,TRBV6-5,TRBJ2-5,CASSYGGQPQETQYF,TGTGCCAGCAGTTACGGGGGCCAGCCCCAAGAGACCCAGTACTTC
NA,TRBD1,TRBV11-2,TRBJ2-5,CASSIRLGQSETQYF,TGTGCCAGCAGCATTAGGCTGGGACAGTCAGAGACCCAGTACTTC
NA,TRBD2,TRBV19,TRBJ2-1,CASSTYPGGVGLAGGSYNEQFF,TGTGCCAGTAGTACCTATCCCGGAGGGGTAGGACTAGCGGGAGGCTCCTACAATGAGCAGTTCTTC
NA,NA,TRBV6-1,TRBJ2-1,CASSESHGREQFF,TGTGCCAGCAGTGAATCCCACGGCAGGGAGCAGTTCTTC
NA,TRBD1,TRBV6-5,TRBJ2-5,CASRAPGGETQYF,TGTGCCAGCCGAGCCCCAGGGGGTGAGACCCAGTACTTC
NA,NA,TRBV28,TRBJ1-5,CASTLGVGGRPQHF,TGTGCCAGCACCTTAGGGGTGGGGGGAAGGCCCCAGCATTTT
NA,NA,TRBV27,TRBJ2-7,CASSLWGQRVSYF,TGTGCCAGCAGTTTATGGGGACAGCGGGTATCGTACTTC
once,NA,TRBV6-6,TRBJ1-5,CASTKENDNQPQHF,TGTGCCAGCACTAAGGAGAACGACAATCAGCCCCAGCATTTT
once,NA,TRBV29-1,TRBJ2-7,CSVEGLGTYEQYF,TGCAGCGTTGAAGGTCTAGGAACCTACGAGCAGTACTTC
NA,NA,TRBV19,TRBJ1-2,CASSGYRERGAGYTF,TGTGCCAGTAGTGGATACCGGGAAAGAGGAGCCGGCTACACCTTC
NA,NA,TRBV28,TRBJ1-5,CASAYSGEGRQPQHF,TGTGCCAGCGCTTACTCTGGGGAGGGCCGTCAGCCCCAGCATTTT
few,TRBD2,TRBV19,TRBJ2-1,CASSIGLAGVENEQFF,TGTGCCAGTAGTATAGGACTAGCGGGAGTCGAGAATGAGCAGTTCTTC
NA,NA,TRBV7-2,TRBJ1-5,CASSLVVGSNQPQHF,TGTGCCAGCAGCTTAGTTGTCGGTAGCAATCAGCCCCAGCATTTT
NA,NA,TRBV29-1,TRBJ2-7,CSVGDAEQYF,TGCAGCGTTGGGGATGCCGAGCAGTACTTC
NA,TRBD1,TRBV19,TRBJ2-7,CASRETGTGSANEQYF,TGTGCCAGTAGAGAAACCGGGACAGGTTCAGCTAACGAGCAGTACTTC
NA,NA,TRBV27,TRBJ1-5,CASSLPTWSNQPQHF,TGTGCCAGCAGTTTACCAACGTGGAGCAATCAGCCCCAGCATTTT
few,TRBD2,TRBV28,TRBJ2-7,CASSLGREGRYEQYF,TGTGCCAGCAGTTTAGGACGGGAGGGGAGATACGAGCAGTACTTC
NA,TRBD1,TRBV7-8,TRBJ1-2,CASRPSDRPYGYTF,TGTGCCAGCAGACCATCGGACAGGCCCTATGGCTACACCTTC
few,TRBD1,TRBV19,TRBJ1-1,CASSLDRGHTEAFF,TGTGCCAGTAGTCTAGACAGGGGACACACTGAAGCTTTCTTT
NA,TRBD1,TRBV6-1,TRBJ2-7,CASSGQGQISYEQYF,TGTGCCAGCAGTGGACAGGGACAAATATCCTACGAGCAGTACTTC
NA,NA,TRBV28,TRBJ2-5,CASSRAAGHETQYF,TGTGCCAGCAGTCGGGCCGCAGGGCACGAGACCCAGTACTTC
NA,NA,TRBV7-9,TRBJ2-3,CASSLAIKEDTQYF,TGTGCCAGCAGCTTAGCAATTAAAGAAGATACGCAGTATTTT
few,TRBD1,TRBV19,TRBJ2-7,CASSILAGGPYEQYF,TGTGCCAGTAGTATTTTAGCAGGGGGCCCCTACGAGCAGTACTTC
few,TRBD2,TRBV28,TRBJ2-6,CASSGSGTSFLTGSGANVLTF,TGTGCCAGCAGCGGATCCGGGACTAGTTTTTTAACAGGCTCTGGGGCCAACGTCCTGACTTTC
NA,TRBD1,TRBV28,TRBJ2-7,CASMTGLIHEQYF,TGTGCCAGCATGACAGGGCTAATCCACGAGCAGTACTTC
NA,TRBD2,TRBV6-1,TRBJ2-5,CASSLAGGQAETQYF,TGTGCCAGCAGTTTAGCGGGAGGGCAGGCAGAGACCCAGTACTTC
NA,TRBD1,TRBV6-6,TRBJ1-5,CASSRTGNQPQHF,TGTGCCAGCAGCCGGACAGGGAATCAGCCCCAGCATTTT
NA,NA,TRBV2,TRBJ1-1,CASSEEGTTEAFF,TGTGCCAGCAGTGAAGAGGGTACGACTGAAGCTTTCTTT
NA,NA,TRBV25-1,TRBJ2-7,CASSLTAPGKHEQYF,TGTGCCAGCAGTCTGACGGCCCCGGGCAAGCACGAGCAGTACTTC
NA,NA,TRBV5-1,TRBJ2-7,CASSLAGYGEQYF,TGCGCCAGCAGCTTGGCGGGGTACGGCGAGCAGTACTTC
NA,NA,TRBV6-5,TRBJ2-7,CASSYRISYEQYF,TGTGCCAGCAGTTACAGGATCTCCTACGAGCAGTACTTC
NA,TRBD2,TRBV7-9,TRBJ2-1,CASRNSGTRVEQFF,TGTGCCAGCAGGAACTCCGGGACTAGGGTTGAGCAGTTCTTC